This T cell receptor beta chain is from a study of blood T cell repertoires in COVID-19. Using immunoSEQ multiplex PCR, the repertoire was profiled, and TCRdb retains in-frame clones only, with some absent. The sample includes a few hundred thousand clones, roughly 90% of them seen just once. Germline V gene sequence: CDR1 LNHDA, CDR2 SQIVND (reference sequence). Trimming removed 4 bases from V and 7 bases from J; junction bases left unmatched: 6. CDR3 length: 14 residues. The TCR was taken from a woman in her twenties or thirties with COVID-19, enrolled during active disease. The chain combines TRBV19 with TRBJ1-5; 8 positions agree with TRBD1. Sequencing used peripheral blood. For the CDR3, the DNA is TGTGCCAGTAGTAATCGACAGGGGAACCAGCCCCAGCATTTT. This translates into CASSNRQGNQPQHF.